This T cell receptor (beta chain) came from a study of response to subunit inactivated influenza vaccine. Study-wide results and caveats: Authors suggested each seasonal flu vaccination may recruit only limited numbers of new T cells.

Remarks on this clonotype: The target antigen is unknown.

The CDR3 is made up of 15 amino acids. Germline assignment: CDR1 LGHNA and CDR2 YSLEER. J gave up 3 bases and V 1 base, and 4 bases lay outside the gene matches. TCRdb called the RT-PCR reads again in MiXCR, with one record for every CDR3 protein. The profile shows more than 400,000 distinct CDR3 sequences, approximately 9.9% of them singletons. This clonotype was obtained from a man aged 45-60 years who received an inactivated influenza vaccine. Source: PBMCs from blood, taken about 40 days after vaccination. The chain employs TRBV4-3 and TRBJ2-7, with 9 bases lining up with TRBD2. CDR3 nucleotide sequence: TGCGCCAGCAGCCAAGTTGGGACTAGCAGCTACGAGCAGTACTTC. This sequence encodes CASSQVGTSSYEQYF.